The present T cell receptor beta chain was sequenced within a study of blood T cell repertoires in COVID-19. Background on the study: From T cells, B-cell-depleted T cells, or PBMCs came the material, which was cDNA or gDNA.

There are 15 residues in the CDR3. The germline V gene has CDR1 MNHEY and CDR2 SVGEGT. With V trimmed by 6 bases and J by 3 bases, 7 bases remained unmatched. Per the original methods: Amplification with reference gene primers provided the estimates of nucleated cell counts. Clones were sequenced by immunoSEQ multiplex PCR, and TCRdb holds only the in-frame ones, with some missing. V and J calls and clone size come straight from that table; D and trimming were deduced from the DNA. The sample has about 54,000 clones; less than 95% are singletons. The gene calls are TRBV6-2 or TRBV6-3 and TRBJ2-1, with TRBD2 matching over 8 bases. Source material: peripheral blood. This TCR came from a woman in her thirties or forties with active COVID-19. CDR3 protein: CASSLQRGLYNEQFF. The CDR3 DNA is TGTGCCAGCAGCCTTCAGCGGGGGCTCTACAATGAGCAGTTCTTC.